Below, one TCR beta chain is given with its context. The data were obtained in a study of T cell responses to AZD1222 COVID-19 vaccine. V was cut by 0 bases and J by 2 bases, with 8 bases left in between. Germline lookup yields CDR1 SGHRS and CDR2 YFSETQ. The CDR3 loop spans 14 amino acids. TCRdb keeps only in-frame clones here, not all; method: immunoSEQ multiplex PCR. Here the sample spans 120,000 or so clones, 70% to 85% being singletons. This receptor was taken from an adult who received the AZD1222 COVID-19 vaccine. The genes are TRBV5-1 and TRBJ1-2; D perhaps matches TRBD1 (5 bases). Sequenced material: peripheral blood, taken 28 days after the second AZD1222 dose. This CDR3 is CASSLGTGNYGYTF. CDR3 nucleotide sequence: TGCGCCAGCAGCTTGGGAACAGGCAACTATGGCTACACCTTC.